The present entry profiles one TCR beta chain with its context. Antigen: not known. The TCR beta CDR3 regions underwent amplification using RNA transcripts as the source. Using the HTBI primer set, a first-round RT-PCR was run on the TCR CDR3. From the multiplex PCR reads, TCRdb called clonotypes with MiXCR, one entry per CDR3 protein. The sample comprises about 740,000 distinct CDR3 sequences, around 13% of which are singletons, and about 10% rests with the top ten. The V gene's germline CDR1 is SGHVS and CDR2 FQNEAQ. The CDR3 has 14 amino acids. V lost 3 bases and J 7 bases, leaving 13 bases between the germline ends. The data originate from a study of T cells in Graves' hyperthyroidism and ophthalmopathy. Study at large: It was at initial diagnosis, before any treatment, that peripheral blood was collected.

Overall study results and limits: Among clonotypes expanded in thyroid above 0.001, most were also found in blood.

If no ophthalmopathy progression occurred within 18 months, Graves' hyperthyroidism was stable. The sequenced sample was blood. This chain uses TRBV7-8 with TRBJ2-1; D gene ambiguous. This TCR derives from a woman under 30 with Graves' hyperthyroidism. CDR3 residues: CASSLGSAENEQFF. CDR3 in DNA: TGTGCCAGCAGCTTGGGTTCAGCAGAAAATGAGCAGTTCTTC.